This entry is about one T cell receptor beta chain. Its antigen is unknown. Per-nucleotide qualities are absent, and no much larger clonotype sits a single base away. The protocol used for the library was 5' RACE. Instrument used: Illumina HiSeq 2000. Template switching introduced a universal primer binding site; the final cDNA contained a unique molecular identifier, enabling accurate counting of TCR cDNA molecules. Specific primers in the conserved constant-segment region were used to synthesize first-strand cDNA for the TCR alpha and beta chains. To control for contamination, every cDNA library carried two barcodes: a SMART-Mk sample barcode plus Illumina barcodes. TruSeq adapter sequences and Illumina sample barcodes were added in two successive PCR steps. TCR alpha and beta cDNA libraries were sequenced on the Illumina HiSeq platform with custom primers. Under the source paper's analysis protocol: Raw reads were processed with MiGEC to extract unique molecular identifiers, and MiXCR was used to determine CDR3 positions. For each individual, recombination models were inferred using an EM algorithm with the repgenHMM and IGoR tools. The analysis of shared clonotypes was done with the tcR package in R, with sharing normalized by the product of cloneset sizes. To study raw recombination free of thymic and clonal selection effects, out-of-frame nonproductive sequences were analyzed. Through fastp at Q25 and MiXCR, TCRdb rebuilt clones from the public reads, retaining in-frame beta chains. Rows with a matching CDR3 protein are joined into one entry that keeps the most common DNA and genes. TCRdb's processing, not the authors' own work, is the source of the V and J calls. Counted in this sample were roughly 490,000 distinct CDR3 sequences; roughly an eighth of them appeared once. The top ten hold about 1% of the sample.

The entry originates in a study of identical twins listed by TCRdb under 2016. Regarding the complete study: The study deep-sequenced TCR alpha and beta repertoires from monozygotic twins, unrelated adults of various ages and cord blood to test whether fetal clonotypes persist. Replicate twin experiments were performed at different times using different library preparation protocols to rule out contamination.

Study-level results and caveats: Conclusions relied on cross-sectional statistical analysis, since the same donors could not be followed over many years. Invariant T cells such as MAIT and iNKT could partly confound zero-insertion analyses, although diverse VJ usage argued against such confounding for most clonotypes. Compared with coincidental sharing between unrelated individuals, an excess of low generation-probability sequences was observed among out-of-frame TCR alpha sequences shared between twins. Abundant cord blood beta clonotypes carried fewer insertions; young adult naive repertoires showed a weaker similar trend, while memory repertoires showed none. In beta out-of-frame sequences, excess twin sharing was weaker, because having fewer shared sequences lowered the signal-to-noise ratio. In monozygotic twins, out-of-frame TCR alpha sharing was systematically underestimated by recombination models, although the models agreed with sharing between unrelated individuals.

Every donor was a healthy Caucasian. Three pairs of female monozygotic twins, all aged roughly 18 to 29 years, were included in the twin cohort. Positive isolation kits from Invitrogen were used to isolate CD4+ and CD8+ T cell populations. Including the terminal cysteine and phenylalanine, the CDR3 comprises 13 residues. The retained sequence is limited to the CDR3, 39 bases, with the frame set at the first base. From V the trimming removes 0 bases and from J it removes 6 bases, while the gene matches leave 3 bases of the junction unaccounted for. CDR1 DFQATT and CDR2 SNEGSKA are derived from the germline V gene (reference sequence). A further study also used this sample, focusing on yellow fever vaccine responses in identical twins. From that second study: According to the authors, the vaccine-induced T cell response in identical twins seemed to be partly convergent and partly specific to each individual. In the study, vaccine-responding T cell clones were precisely tracked in identical twins.

The specimen was CD4+ T cells sorted from blood. This chain joins TRBV20-1 to TRBJ1-2; 8 junctional bases match TRBD1. The TCR comes from a woman under 30 in good health. The DNA sequence is TGCAGTGCTAGAGACAGGGGGCGAAATGGCTACACCTTC. This yields the protein CSARDRGRNGYTF.